This is a list of T cell receptor beta chains from one sample in a study of blood T cell repertoires in COVID-19. This table comes from immunoSEQ multiplex PCR, and its TCRdb copy is limited to in-frame clones, with some not included. The repertoire holds about 230,000 clones, with 70% to 90% as singletons. The sample consisted of peripheral blood. These receptors originate from a man between 45 and 60 years old with COVID-19, enrolled during active disease. Each CDR3 is given with its conserved first and last residue. A D gene is named only where the DNA matches it firmly. Clone size appears in some rows only: once, few, many, or a class for an expanded clone.

D gene | J gene | clone size | V gene | CDR3 DNA | CDR3 protein
TRBD2 | TRBJ2-3 | few | TRBV4-1 | TGCGCCAGCAGCCAGAGGGGACTAGCGGGTAACACAGATACGCAGTATTTT | CASSQRGLAGNTDTQYF
NA | TRBJ2-6 | NA | TRBV9 | TGTGCCAGCACCAATCACAACTCTGGGGCCAACGTCCTGACTTTC | CASTNHNSGANVLTF
TRBD2 | TRBJ2-5 | NA | TRBV14 | TGTGCCAGCAGCCAACGGGGGGGTCAAGAGACCCAGTACTTC | CASSQRGGQETQYF
TRBD1 | TRBJ1-2 | NA | TRBV27 | TGTGCCAGCAGTTTATCGGGGACAGCCTTATATGGCTACACCTTC | CASSLSGTALYGYTF
NA | TRBJ1-5 | NA | TRBV30 | TGTGCTTTGGAGGAGGGTTCAGGTCAGCCCCAGCATTTT | CALEEGSGQPQHF
TRBD1 | TRBJ2-7 | NA | TRBV19 | TGTGCCAGGAAGACAGGGGAGTTGTACTTC | CARKTGELYF
NA | TRBJ1-1 | NA | TRBV7-3 | TGTGCCAGCAGCTTACTGCAGAGCGGGGTCACTGAAGCTTTCTTT | CASSLLQSGVTEAFF
NA | TRBJ2-5 | NA | TRBV29-1 | TGCAGCGTTGGGATTGAGGCCGTATCGCAGTACTTC | CSVGIEAVSQYF
NA | TRBJ2-1 | NA | TRBV6-5 | TGTGCCAGCAGTTACGGTCGAGGTCCTTCCTACAATGAGCAGTTCTTC | CASSYGRGPSYNEQFF
TRBD1 | TRBJ1-1 | few | TRBV7-2 | TGTGCCAGCAGCCCGCAGGGGGCGATTGAAGCTTTCTTT | CASSPQGAIEAFF
NA | TRBJ2-7 | NA | TRBV9 | TGTGCCAGCAGCCCGAAGGTAGCTTCCTACGAGCAGTACTTC | CASSPKVASYEQYF
NA | TRBJ1-3 | few | TRBV2 | TGTGCCAGCAGTGAAGCGGTGGCCTCTGGAAACACCATATATTTT | CASSEAVASGNTIYF
TRBD2 | TRBJ2-1 | once | TRBV5-6 | TGTGCCAGCAGCATCCGGGGGGTGAGCTCCTACAATGAGCAGTTCTTC | CASSIRGVSSYNEQFF
TRBD1 | TRBJ2-3 | once | TRBV5-1 | TGCGCCAGCAGGATGGGACAGGGCTTTCTCACAGATACGCAGTATTTT | CASRMGQGFLTDTQYF
NA | TRBJ1-6 | few | TRBV11-2 | TGTGCCAGCAGCTTGCCGGGGTCAAATTCACCCCTCCACTTT | CASSLPGSNSPLHF
TRBD1 | TRBJ1-1 | NA | TRBV5-1 | TGCGCCAGCAGCTCCGGGACAGCCAGGGACACTGAAGCTTTCTTT | CASSSGTARDTEAFF
NA | TRBJ1-1 | NA | TRBV5-1 | TGCGCCAGCAGCTTGGGGGCCGGGACCGTCGGGGGCACTGAAGCTTTCTTT | CASSLGAGTVGGTEAFF
NA | TRBJ1-6 | NA | TRBV27 | TGTGCCAGCAGTTTCCTGTCCCAGGGTCCAGGCTCACCCCTCCACTTT | CASSFLSQGPGSPLHF
NA | TRBJ1-3 | NA | TRBV6-5 | TGTGCCAGCAGTTTTCAGGAGGCTGGAAACACCATATATTTT | CASSFQEAGNTIYF
TRBD2 | TRBJ2-1 | NA | TRBV7-9 | TGTGCCAGCAGCTTAGGGGGACTAGCGGGGAACTACAATGAGCAGTTCTTC | CASSLGGLAGNYNEQFF
NA | TRBJ2-3 | NA | TRBV24-1 | TGTGCCACCAGTGATCCGGGGAGGAGGGGCACAGATACGCAGTATTTT | CATSDPGRRGTDTQYF
TRBD2 | TRBJ2-5 | NA | TRBV7-8 | TGTGCCAGCTCCCCGCTGACTAGCGCCTCAAAAGAGACCCAGTACTTC | CASSPLTSASKETQYF
NA | TRBJ1-2 | NA | TRBV6-5 | TGTGCCAGCAGTTACAACAGGGAGACATATGGCTACACCTTC | CASSYNRETYGYTF
TRBD2 | TRBJ2-5 | NA | TRBV10-3 | TGTGCCATCAGTGAGCCGAGCGGGGCAAAACAAGAGACCCAGTACTTC | CAISEPSGAKQETQYF
NA | TRBJ2-7 | NA | TRBV30 | TGTGCCTGGGGTCCTTGGGCTAGCGTCCCCGAGCAGTACTTC | CAWGPWASVPEQYF
NA | TRBJ2-7 | NA | TRBV7-9 | TGTGCCAGCAGCCCCACCCCTGGGCTGCCCTCCTACGAGCAGTACTTC | CASSPTPGLPSYEQYF
NA | TRBJ1-1 | NA | TRBV2 | TGTGCCAGCAGTGTCGGACAGCCGAGCACTGAAGCTTTCTTT | CASSVGQPSTEAFF